These 29 T cell receptor beta chains were sequenced from one sample in a study of blood T cell repertoires in COVID-19. Libraries were prepared by immunoSEQ multiplex PCR; TCRdb keeps only in-frame clonotypes and omits some of them. The data show around 200,000 clones, about 88% seen once. Source material: peripheral blood. These receptors were taken from a man aged 25 to 45 with active or convalescent COVID-19.

The rearrangement links TRBV5-4 to TRBJ1-1; D unclear. V lost 5 bases and J 1 base, leaving 9 bases between the germline ends. Looked up from germline, CDR1 is SGHNT and CDR2 is YYREEE (reference sequence). This CDR3 spans 13 amino acids. CDR3 sequence reads: CASRVVENTEAFF. CDR3 sequence (DNA): TGTGCCAGCAGAGTTGTAGAGAACACTGAAGCTTTCTTT.

V gene TRBV9 combines with J gene TRBJ2-1, with D possibly matching TRBD1 (5 bases). The CDR3 has 15 amino acids. Germline V gene lookup returns CDR1 SGDLS and CDR2 YYNGEE. V gave up 0 bases and J gave up 8 bases, with 15 bases separating them. CDR3 nucleotides: TGTGCCAGCAGCGTAGGGGGCCGGGTAGGGGATGAGCAGTTCTTC. Translated: CASSVGGRVGDEQFF.

A remark on this clone: The same CDR3 arises from other DNA sequences in this sample as well. This rearrangement joins TRBV6-4 to TRBJ2-3; 10 bases match TRBD2. V dropped 2 bases and J dropped 1; count of bases not matched to a gene: 0. The CDR3 has 15 residues. The V gene's germline CDR1 is MRHNA and CDR2 SNTAGT. Here the CDR3 DNA reads TGTGCCAGCAGTGACCTAGCGGGGGGCACAGATACGCAGTATTTT. It translates to CASSDLAGGTDTQYF.

Written as DNA, the CDR3 is TGTGCCAGCAGCTCCACCGGGACAGGGGACAATCAGCCCCAGCATTTT. Residues: CASSSTGTGDNQPQHF. The chain couples TRBV5-6 to TRBJ1-5; 10 bases align to TRBD1. The CDR3 spans 16 residues. CDR1 and CDR2 (germline): SGHDT, YYEEEE. Trimming took 3 bases from V and 3 from J; bases not matched to a gene: 6.

The chain carries TRBV4-2 and TRBJ2-1, with a weak D call TRBD2 (6 bases). The CDR3 runs to 15 residues. Germline V gene data show CDR1 as LGHNA and CDR2 as YNFKEQ. V lost 0 bases, J lost 10 bases, and 16 bases lay in between. This CDR3 is CASSQDQSLATEQFF. DNA for the CDR3: TGTGCCAGCAGCCAAGATCAATCACTAGCTACCGAGCAGTTCTTC.

The J gene is TRBJ2-3, the V gene TRBV4-3, with TRBD1 matching 7 bases. The V gene end was trimmed by 0 bases and the J gene end by 0 bases; junction bases not matched to a gene: 6. CDR1 and CDR2 from the germline V gene are LGHNA and YSLEER. The CDR3 sequence is 17 residues long. The CDR3 is CASSQETGWGSTDTQYF. In nucleotides, the CDR3 is TGCGCCAGCAGCCAAGAGACAGGGTGGGGTAGCACAGATACGCAGTATTTT.

This chain joins TRBV7-8 and TRBJ2-1; a weak D match, TRBD2 (5 bases). CDR1 is SGHVS, CDR2 FQNEAQ, per germline. V was pared by 8 bases and J by 0 bases, with 11 bases between. The CDR3 consists of 14 residues. CDR3 sequence (DNA): TGTGCCAGCGGTGTAGGGAGCTCCTACAATGAGCAGTTCTTC. This gives the protein CASGVGSSYNEQFF.

The CDR3 here is CSAWGTPGTGALALPNEKLFF. The CDR3 DNA reads TGCAGCGCCTGGGGGACTCCCGGGACAGGGGCGTTGGCGTTGCCGAATGAAAAACTGTTTTTT. The chain employs TRBV29-1 and TRBJ1-4; 10 bases are a match to TRBD1. Germline values: CDR1 SQVTM, CDR2 ANQGSEA. Trimming cost V 7 bases and J 5 bases; bases outside gene matches: 28. This CDR3 region has 21 residues.

The chain is built from TRBV10-1 and TRBJ2-4; D is possibly TRBD2 (6 bases). Germline V gene sequence: CDR1 WNHNN, CDR2 SYGVQD (reference sequence). This CDR3 comprises 14 residues. V lost 4 bases to trimming and J lost 4 bases, with 11 bases between them. CDR3 bases: TGCGCCAGCAGTGGCGGGGACTTAAAAAACATTCAGTACTTC. Protein: CASSGGDLKNIQYF.

In DNA form, the CDR3 reads TGCGCCAGCAGCTTGAAGAGAGGCCCCTCCGCAGAGACCCAGTACTTC. Residues: CASSLKRGPSAETQYF. The chain combines TRBV5-1 with TRBJ2-5; D unresolved. The germline V and J ends were trimmed by 1 base and 4 bases, with 17 bases remaining between them. The CDR3 loop spans 16 amino acids. Per germline, CDR1 SGHRS and CDR2 YFSETQ. Drawing the rest from reference TRBV5-1 and TRBJ2-5, the complete variable domain is KAGVTQTPRYLIKTRGQQVTLSCSPISGHRSVSWYQQTPGQGLQFLFEYFSETQRNKGNFPGRFSGRQFSNSRSEMNVSTLELGDSALYLCASSLKRGPSAETQYFGPGTRLLVL.

This sequence joins TRBV5-6 and TRBJ1-1; 7 bases are shared with TRBD1. The germline V gene has CDR1 SGHDT and CDR2 YYEEEE. J gave up 6 bases and V 4 bases, and 9 bases lay outside the gene matches. CDR3 size: 14 residues. The CDR3 spells CASSLDRASPEAFF. As DNA, the CDR3 is TGTGCCAGCAGCCTTGACAGGGCCTCACCTGAAGCTTTCTTT.

This chain links TRBV11-3 with TRBJ2-1; no firm D call. The ends were cut back, 2 bases at V and 6 bases at J, with 8 bases in the middle. CDR1 and CDR2 from the germline V gene are SGHNT and YENEEA. The CDR3 covers 13 residues. The CDR3 reads CASSLNSGNEQFF. The CDR3 nucleotides are TGTGCCAGCAGCTTAAACTCTGGCAATGAGCAGTTCTTC.

The chain is built from TRBV5-1 and TRBJ1-1; the match to TRBD1 covers 9 bases. Germline CDR1 is SGHRS and CDR2 is YFSETQ. J was trimmed by 0 bases and V by 3 bases; bases with no gene match: 6. The CDR3 is 16 residues long. This CDR3 is CASSWLQGALNTEAFF. CDR3 nucleotide sequence: TGCGCCAGCAGCTGGCTACAGGGGGCCCTGAACACTGAAGCTTTCTTT.

The rearrangement joins TRBV20-1 to TRBJ2-1; 7 bases agree with TRBD2. The germline V gene has CDR1 DFQATT and CDR2 SNEGSKA (reference sequence). The ends lost 3 bases at V and 6 bases at J; junction bases unmatched: 2. CDR3 length: 12 amino acids. The CDR3 is CSASPGGNEQFF. DNA for the CDR3: TGCAGTGCTAGTCCGGGGGGCAATGAGCAGTTCTTC.

The chain employs TRBV25-1 and TRBJ2-1, with 7 bases identical to TRBD1. Germline CDR1 MGHDK, CDR2 SYGVNS. With 5 bases clipped from V and 3 bases from J, the junction kept 13 bases outside the gene matches. The CDR3 runs to 17 residues. The CDR3 DNA sequence: TGTGCCAGCAGTCCAAGAAGGGGACAGCACAACTACAATGAGCAGTTCTTC. Translated, it gives CASSPRRGQHNYNEQFF.

The chain has TRBV10-1 and TRBJ1-3; tentatively, D is TRBD1 (5 bases). The V end was cut by 0 bases, the J end by 1 base, with 7 bases between. This CDR3 contains 15 residues. Germline assignment: CDR1 WNHNN and CDR2 SYGVQD (reference sequence). The CDR3 DNA sequence: TGCGCCAGCAGTGAGTCGGGGGGATCTGGAAACACCATATATTTT. This translates into CASSESGGSGNTIYF.

In DNA, the CDR3 is TGTGCCAGCAGCTTAGACGCCAGGGGGAAAAGCTACGAGCAGTACTTC. It codes for CASSLDARGKSYEQYF. V gene TRBV7-9 combines with J gene TRBJ2-7, with 7 bases lining up with TRBD1. V was clipped by 1 base and J by 3 bases; unmatched bases: 9. The CDR3 is 16 residues long. The germline V gene has CDR1 SEHNR and CDR2 FQNEAQ (reference sequence).

In the case of this clone: A junction boundary mismatches the germline segment, possibly from a read error. The rearrangement joins TRBV3-1 (or the pseudogene TRBV3-2) to TRBJ1-2; 7 nucleotides align to TRBD1. The CDR3 runs to 13 residues. The germline V gene has CDR1 LGHDT and CDR2 YNNKEL (reference sequence). The CDR3 loop is CASSLIDREPRRF. The DNA of the CDR3 is TGTGCCAGCAGCCTAATCGACAGGGAACCTCGAAGGTTC.

This clone was counted a single time. The rearrangement links TRBV12-3 or TRBV12-4 to TRBJ1-1; D possibly corresponds to TRBD1 (6 bases). The V and J ends lost 5 bases and 1 base respectively, with 8 bases between them. CDR3 length equals 13 residues. The CDR3 region is CASSPGQNTEAFF. For the CDR3, the DNA is TGTGCCAGCAGTCCGGGACAGAACACTGAAGCTTTCTTT.

V gene TRBV19 combines with J gene TRBJ2-2; no clear D. Trimming took 11 bases from V and 4 from J, leaving 17 bases between them. Germline CDR1 reads LNHDA; CDR2 reads SQIVND (reference sequence). This CDR3 spans 14 amino acids. The CDR3 loop reads CASASWQSTGELFF. In DNA form, the CDR3 reads TGTGCCTCCGCTTCTTGGCAGTCCACCGGGGAGCTGTTTTTT.

J is TRBJ2-5 and V is TRBV19, with 8 bases lining up with TRBD1. The V gene's germline CDR1 is LNHDA and CDR2 SQIVND (reference sequence). The CDR3 has 15 residues. V lost 10 bases to trimming and J lost 2 bases; unmatched junction nucleotides: 12. CDR3 in DNA: TGTGCCACCAGGAAAGGACAGGGATTTCAAGAGACCCAGTACTTC. This sequence encodes CATRKGQGFQETQYF.

The chain carries TRBV5-4 and TRBJ2-2; tentatively, D is TRBD1 (5 bases). Germline assignment: CDR1 SGHNT and CDR2 YYREEE (reference sequence). Trimming cost V 0 bases and J 0 bases, with 6 bases left between them. The length of the CDR3 is 15 residues. CDR3 in DNA: TGTGCCAGCAGCTTGGCAGGGTCGAACACCGGGGAGCTGTTTTTT. Translated, it gives CASSLAGSNTGELFF.

This clone came up a few times. V is TRBV5-6 and J is TRBJ2-7; the D gene is possibly TRBD2 (7 bases). The CDR3 extends over 13 amino acids. Trimming removed 7 bases from V and 3 bases from J, with 14 bases in between. Germline V lookup: CDR1 SGHDT, CDR2 YYEEEE. The CDR3 DNA sequence: TGTGCCAGCGCCTACGGGGGGCACTACGAGCAGTACTTC. Its translation is CASAYGGHYEQYF.

The chain links TRBV24-1 to TRBJ1-5; 8 bases fit TRBD1. Germline CDR1 reads KGHDR; CDR2 reads SFDVKD. V lost 4 bases and J lost 2; bases outside the gene matches: 6. The CDR3 length is 16 residues. CDR3 bases: TGTGCCACCAGTGAGTCGACAGGGGACGGCAATCAGCCCCAGCATTTT. Amino acid sequence: CATSESTGDGNQPQHF.

The chain links TRBV11-3 to TRBJ1-3; D may be TRBD1 (5 bases). V lost 6 bases, J lost 4 bases, and 10 bases lay in between. This CDR3 is built from 13 residues. Germline values: CDR1 SGHNT, CDR2 YENEEA. The CDR3 DNA sequence: TGTGCCAGCAGGACACAGGAGGGAAACACCATATATTTT. Amino acid sequence: CASRTQEGNTIYF.

The chain couples TRBV27 to TRBJ1-2; 7 nucleotides agree with TRBD1. The CDR3 extends over 15 amino acids. Germline CDR1 is MNHEY and CDR2 is SMNVEV (reference sequence). Germline trimming cut 1 base from V and 0 bases from J; bases unmatched to any gene: 2. This chain's CDR3 is CASSLYRGANYGYTF. For the CDR3, the DNA is TGTGCCAGCAGTTTATACAGGGGAGCTAACTATGGCTACACCTTC.

Concerning this clone itself: Since a much larger clone is just one base distant, this may be a read error. Other DNA sequences in the sample encode the same CDR3. The chain couples TRBV7-2 to TRBJ2-7, with D hard to call. CDR3 length: 14 residues. Per germline, CDR1 SGHTA and CDR2 FQGNSA. V lost 4 bases and J lost 2, with 12 bases in between. DNA for the CDR3: TGTGCCAGCAGCTCCCGAGTCCTTCCCTACGAGCAGTACTTC. It translates to CASSSRVLPYEQYF.

This clone occurred a few times. V gene TRBV2 combines with J gene TRBJ1-6; D might be TRBD1 (6 bases). The CDR3 contains 13 residues. Germline V CDR1 and CDR2: SNHLY, FYNNEI. Trimming cost V 9 bases and J 4 bases, with 10 bases left between them. The CDR3 protein is CASQGSYNSPLHF. In DNA, the CDR3 is TGTGCCAGTCAGGGGTCGTATAATTCACCCCTCCACTTT.

The chain couples TRBV27 to TRBJ2-7, with no clear D. The CDR3 loop spans 13 amino acids. Looked up from germline, CDR1 is MNHEY and CDR2 is SMNVEV (reference sequence). Trimming pared 4 bases from V and 7 bases from J, leaving 14 bases between. The CDR3 DNA is TGTGCCAGCAGTTCCCCAAACGGCAGGGAGCAGTACGTC. As protein: CASSSPNGREQYV.